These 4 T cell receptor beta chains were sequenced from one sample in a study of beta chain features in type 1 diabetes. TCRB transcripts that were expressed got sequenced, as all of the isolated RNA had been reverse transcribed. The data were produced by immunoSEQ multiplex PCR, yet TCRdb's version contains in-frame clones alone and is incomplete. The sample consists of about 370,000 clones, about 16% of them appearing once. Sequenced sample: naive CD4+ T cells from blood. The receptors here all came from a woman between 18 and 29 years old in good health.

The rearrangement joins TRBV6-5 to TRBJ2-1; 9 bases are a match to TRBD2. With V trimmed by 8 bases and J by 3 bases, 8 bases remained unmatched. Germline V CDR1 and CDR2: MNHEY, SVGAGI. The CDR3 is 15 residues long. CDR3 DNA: TGTGCCAGCGGAAGACTAGCGGTTAGCTACAATGAGCAGTTCTTC. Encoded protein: CASGRLAVSYNEQFF.

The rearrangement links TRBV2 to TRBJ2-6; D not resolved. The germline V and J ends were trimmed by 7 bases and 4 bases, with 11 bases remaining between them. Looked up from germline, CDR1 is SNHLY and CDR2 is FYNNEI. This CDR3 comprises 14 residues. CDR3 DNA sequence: TGTGCCAGCATTTCCGGGTTCGGGGCCAACGTCCTGACTTTC. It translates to CASISGFGANVLTF.

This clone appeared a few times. The CDR3 sequence is CALGREPGANVLTF. In DNA form, the CDR3 reads TGTGCCTTGGGGCGGGAGCCAGGGGCCAACGTCCTGACTTTC. The rearrangement joins TRBV7-8 to TRBJ2-6, with 7 bases fitting TRBD2. Germline CDR1 and CDR2: SGHVS and FQNEAQ. The CDR3 is 14 amino acids. The V and J ends lost 11 bases and 4 bases, in that order; junction bases with no gene match: 8.

The CDR3 reads CASSLGRLAGVTDTQYF. The CDR3 DNA sequence: TGTGCCAGCAGCTTAGGTAGACTAGCGGGAGTCACAGATACGCAGTATTTT. The chain links TRBV7-7 to TRBJ2-3; 12 positions match TRBD2. After removal of 1 base from V and 2 bases from J, the junction contained 4 bases not matched to a gene. The CDR3 consists of 17 residues. CDR1 is SSHAT, CDR2 FNYEAQ, per germline (reference sequence). Variable domain in full (rest from reference TRBV7-7 and TRBJ2-3): GAGVSQSPRYKVTKRGQDVTLRCDPISSHATLYWYQQALGQGPEFLTYFNYEAQPDKSGLPSDRFSAERPEGSISTLTIQRTEQRDSAMYRCASSLGRLAGVTDTQYFGPGTRLTVL.